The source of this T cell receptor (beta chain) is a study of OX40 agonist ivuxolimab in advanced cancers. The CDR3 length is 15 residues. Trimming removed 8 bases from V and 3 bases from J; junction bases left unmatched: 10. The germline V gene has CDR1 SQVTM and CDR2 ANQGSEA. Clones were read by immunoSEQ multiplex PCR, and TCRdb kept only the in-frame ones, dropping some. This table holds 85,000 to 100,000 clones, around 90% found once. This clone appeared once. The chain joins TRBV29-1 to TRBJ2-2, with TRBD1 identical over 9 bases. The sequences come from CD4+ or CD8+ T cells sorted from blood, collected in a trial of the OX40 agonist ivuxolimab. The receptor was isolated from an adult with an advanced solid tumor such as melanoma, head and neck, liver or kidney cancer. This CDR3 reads CSHDVGQGDTGELFF. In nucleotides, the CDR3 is TGCAGCCATGACGTGGGACAGGGAGACACCGGGGAGCTGTTTTTT.